What follows are 12 T cell receptor beta chains derived from one specimen sequenced in a study of T cells in Graves' hyperthyroidism and ophthalmopathy. The source material, RNA transcripts, was used to amplify TCR beta CDR3 regions. The study used the HTBI primer set for a first-round RT-PCR of the TCR CDR3. TCRdb re-derived calls from the multiplex PCR reads in MiXCR, one entry per CDR3 protein. The sample lists 800,000 or so distinct CDR3 sequences, about 38% occurring once. Sequences were obtained from blood. All receptors come from a young man with Graves' hyperthyroidism.

This clonotype appeared many times. One end of the junction fails to match germline, which may point to a read error. The chain employs TRBV6-5 and TRBJ1-6; the match to TRBD1 covers 8 bases. The CDR3 totals 14 residues. Germline lookup yields CDR1 MNHEY and CDR2 SVGAGI. CDR3 bases: TGTGCCAGCTCCTCGGACAGGGTTAATTCGCCCCTCCACTTT. Encoded protein: CASSSDRVNSPLHF.

This clonotype has more than one count but fewer than ten. V is TRBV12-3 or TRBV12-4 and J is TRBJ2-7; maybe TRBD1 (6 bases). This CDR3 has 14 residues. V lost 3 bases, J lost 5 bases, and 14 bases lay in between. This CDR3 reads CASSFEQGRNEQYF. CDR3 nucleotide sequence: TGTGCCAGCAGTTTCGAGCAGGGGAGAAACGAGCAGTACTTC.

The V and J genes are TRBV11-2 and TRBJ2-7; TRBD2 agrees at 7 bases. The J segment lost 3 bases and the V segment lost 7 bases, leaving 12 bases of the junction unmatched. CDR1 is SGHAT, CDR2 FQNNGV, per germline. The CDR3 is made up of 15 amino acids. CDR3 amino acids: CASIPGRGISYEQYF. The CDR3 DNA reads TGTGCCAGCATCCCAGGGAGGGGAATTAGCTACGAGCAGTACTTC.

This clonotype was detected only a few times. V gene TRBV6-2 or TRBV6-3 combines with J gene TRBJ2-7; D not resolved. The CDR3 is 12 amino acids. Per the germline V gene, CDR1 is MNHEY and CDR2 is SVGEGT. Trimming left V 2 bases short and J 3 bases short, with 5 bases between. The CDR3 DNA follows: TGTGCCAGCAGTTACGGTATCTACGAGCAGTACTTC. Its translation: CASSYGIYEQYF.

This clonotype was detected many times. This chain joins TRBV9 and TRBJ1-1; D is perhaps TRBD1 (5 bases). Germline V CDR1 and CDR2: SGDLS, YYNGEE. Deletions cut 0 bases from V and 4 bases from J, with 10 bases between. The CDR3 runs 14 residues. CDR3 residues: CASSVESGTTEAFF. The CDR3, as DNA: TGTGCCAGCAGCGTAGAGTCGGGGACCACTGAAGCTTTCTTT.

This clonotype was observed many times. The rearrangement joins TRBV20-1 to TRBJ2-6, with no clear D. Per the germline V gene, CDR1 is DFQATT and CDR2 is SNEGSKA (reference sequence). Trimming stripped 0 bases from V and 2 bases from J, with 8 bases between. The CDR3 extends over 15 amino acids. The CDR3 DNA is TGCAGTGCTAGAGATCTCCAGCCTGGGGCCAACGTCCTGACTTTC. This encodes CSARDLQPGANVLTF.

J is TRBJ2-6 and V is TRBV15; 7 bases are a match to TRBD2. The junction had 7 bases not matched to a gene; V was cut back by 3 bases and J by 11 bases. This CDR3 contains 14 residues. Looked up from germline, CDR1 is LNHNV and CDR2 is YYDKDF (reference sequence). The CDR3 spells CATSSGGSSYVLTF. Here the CDR3 DNA reads TGTGCCACCAGCAGCGGGGGGAGCTCCTACGTCCTGACTTTC.

This clonotype was counted ten times or more. CDR3 DNA sequence: TGTGCCAGCAGCTCAGCCACGACGAGCTGGGGTTCACCCCTCCACTTT. As protein: CASSSATTSWGSPLHF. The genes are TRBV7-9 and TRBJ1-6; D gene uncertain. V was trimmed by 4 bases and J by 9 bases, leaving 19 bases between them. In germline, CDR1 is SEHNR, CDR2 FQNEAQ (reference sequence). The CDR3 has 16 residues.

This clonotype was detected many times. The CDR3 reads CASSTGLAGWETQYF. The CDR3 DNA is TGTGCCAGCAGCACGGGACTAGCAGGCTGGGAGACCCAGTACTTC. V gene TRBV14 combines with J gene TRBJ2-5; 9 nucleotides align to TRBD2. V lost 5 bases, J lost 5 bases, and 9 bases stayed unmatched. Germline CDR1 SGHDN, CDR2 FVKESK. The CDR3 consists of 15 residues.

The chain recombines TRBV2 with TRBJ2-7; the D gene could be TRBD1 or TRBD2 (5 bases each). V was clipped by 7 bases and J by 6 bases, with 13 bases between them. Germline assignment: CDR1 SNHLY and CDR2 FYNNEI. The CDR3 has 12 amino acids. The CDR3 loop is CASTRGVGEQYF. In DNA, the CDR3 is TGTGCCAGCACCCGAGGGGTGGGCGAGCAGTACTTC.

Regarding this clonotype: A much bigger clone sits one base away, suggesting this may be a read error. The chain employs TRBV9 and TRBJ1-5, with a weak D call TRBD1 (5 bases). The CDR3 spans 14 residues. In germline, CDR1 is SGDLS, CDR2 YYNGEE. The CDR3 here is CATSVGPGNQPQHF. CDR3 sequence (DNA): TGTGCCACCAGCGTAGGGCCAGGGAATCAGCCCCAGCATTTT.

To note about this clonotype: A single base separates this from a much larger clone, so it may be a read error. V and J are TRBV2 and TRBJ1-6; no reliable D call. V was cut by 6 bases and J by 8 bases, with 11 bases left in between. The CDR3 length is 13 residues. Germline values: CDR1 SNHLY, CDR2 FYNNEI. This chain's CDR3 is CASRRRVDSPLHF. In nucleotides, the CDR3 is TGTGCCAGCAGGCGACGGGTCGATTCACCCCTCCACTTT.